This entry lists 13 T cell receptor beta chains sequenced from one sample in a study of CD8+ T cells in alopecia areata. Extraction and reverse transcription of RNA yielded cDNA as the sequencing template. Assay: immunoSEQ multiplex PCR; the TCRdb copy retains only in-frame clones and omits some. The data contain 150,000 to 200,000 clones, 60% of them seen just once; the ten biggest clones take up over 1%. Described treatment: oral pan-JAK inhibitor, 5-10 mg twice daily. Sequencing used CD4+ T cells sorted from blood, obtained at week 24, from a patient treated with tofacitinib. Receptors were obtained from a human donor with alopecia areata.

In DNA, the CDR3 is TGTGCCAGCTCACCAATCCCCCGCACAGATACGCAGTATTTT. The encoded protein is CASSPIPRTDTQYF. V gene TRBV18 combines with J gene TRBJ2-3; D remains ambiguous. The germline V and J ends were trimmed by 2 bases and 1 base, with 7 bases remaining between them. The germline V gene has CDR1 KGHSH and CDR2 LQKENI. The CDR3 has 14 residues.

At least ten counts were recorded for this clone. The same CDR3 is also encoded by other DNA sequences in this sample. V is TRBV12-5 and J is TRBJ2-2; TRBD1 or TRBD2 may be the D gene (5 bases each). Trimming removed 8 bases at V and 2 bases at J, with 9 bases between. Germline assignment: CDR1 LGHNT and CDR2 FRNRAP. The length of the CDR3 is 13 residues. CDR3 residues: CASCRDNTGELFF. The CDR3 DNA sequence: TGTGCTAGTTGCAGGGACAACACCGGGGAGCTGTTTTTT.

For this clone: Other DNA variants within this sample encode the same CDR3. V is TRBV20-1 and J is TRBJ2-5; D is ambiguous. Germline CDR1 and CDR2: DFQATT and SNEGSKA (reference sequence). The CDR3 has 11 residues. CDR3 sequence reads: CSARARETQYF. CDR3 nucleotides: TGCAGCGCCCGAGCTCGAGAGACCCAGTACTTC.

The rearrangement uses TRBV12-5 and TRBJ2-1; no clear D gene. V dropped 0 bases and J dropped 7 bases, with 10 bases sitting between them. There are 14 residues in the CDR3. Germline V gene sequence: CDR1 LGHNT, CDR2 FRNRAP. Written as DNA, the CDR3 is TGTGCTAGTGGTTTGGTACATCCTTGGAATGAGCAGTTCTTC. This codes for CASGLVHPWNEQFF.

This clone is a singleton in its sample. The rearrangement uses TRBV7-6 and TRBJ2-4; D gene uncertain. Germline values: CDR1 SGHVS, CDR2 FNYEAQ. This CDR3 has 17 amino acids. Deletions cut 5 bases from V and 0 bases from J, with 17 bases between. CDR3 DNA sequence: TGTGCCAGCAGCCTTAGGAAGGGTTTGACAGCCAAAAACATTCAGTACTTC. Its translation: CASSLRKGLTAKNIQYF.

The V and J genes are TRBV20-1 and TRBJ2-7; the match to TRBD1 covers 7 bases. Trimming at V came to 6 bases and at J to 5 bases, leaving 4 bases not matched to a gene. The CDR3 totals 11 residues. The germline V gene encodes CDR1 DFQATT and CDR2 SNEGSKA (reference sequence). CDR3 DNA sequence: TGCAGTGCACCGACAGGGAACGAGCAGTACTTC. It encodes CSAPTGNEQYF.

CDR3 sequence: CASSEATGFEQYF. As DNA, the CDR3 is TGTGCCAGCAGTGAAGCGACCGGGTTCGAGCAGTACTTC. The chain has TRBV6-1 and TRBJ2-7; no reliable D call. Trimming pared 0 bases from V and 6 bases from J, leaving 9 bases between. This CDR3 contains 13 residues. CDR1 MNHNS and CDR2 SASEGT come from the germline V gene.

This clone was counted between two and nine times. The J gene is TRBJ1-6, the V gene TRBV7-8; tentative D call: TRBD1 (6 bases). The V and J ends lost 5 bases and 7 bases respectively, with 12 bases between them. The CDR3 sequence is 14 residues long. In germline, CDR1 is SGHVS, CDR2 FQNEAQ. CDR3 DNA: TGTGCCAGCAGCGGCTACAGGGAGAATTCACCCCTCCACTTT. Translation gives CASSGYRENSPLHF.

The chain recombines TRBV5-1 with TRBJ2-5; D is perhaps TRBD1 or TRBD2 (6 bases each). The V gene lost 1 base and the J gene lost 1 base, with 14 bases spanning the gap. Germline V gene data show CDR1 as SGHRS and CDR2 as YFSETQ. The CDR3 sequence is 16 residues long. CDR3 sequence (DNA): TGCGCCAGCAGCTTGTTACTCGGAGGGGGCCAAGAGACCCAGTACTTC. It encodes CASSLLLGGGQETQYF.

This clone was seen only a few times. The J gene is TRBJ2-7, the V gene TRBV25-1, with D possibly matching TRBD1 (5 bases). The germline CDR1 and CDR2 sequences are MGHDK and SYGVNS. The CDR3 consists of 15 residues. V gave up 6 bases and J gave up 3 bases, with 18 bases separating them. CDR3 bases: TGTGCCAGCAGCCCCATAGACAGTACGGGCTACGAGCAGTACTTC. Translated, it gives CASSPIDSTGYEQYF.

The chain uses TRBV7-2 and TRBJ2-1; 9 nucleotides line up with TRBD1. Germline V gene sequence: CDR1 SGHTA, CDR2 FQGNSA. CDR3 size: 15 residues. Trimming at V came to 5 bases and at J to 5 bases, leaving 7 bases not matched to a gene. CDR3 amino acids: CASSLGQGSHNEQFF. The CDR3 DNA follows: TGTGCCAGCAGCCTGGGACAGGGCTCACACAATGAGCAGTTCTTC.

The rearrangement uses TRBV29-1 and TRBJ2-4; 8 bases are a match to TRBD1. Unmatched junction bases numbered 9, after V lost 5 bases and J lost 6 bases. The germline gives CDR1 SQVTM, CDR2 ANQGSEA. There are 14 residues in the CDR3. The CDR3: CSVPDRALGNIQYF. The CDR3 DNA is TGCAGCGTTCCGGACAGGGCTTTGGGAAACATTCAGTACTTC.

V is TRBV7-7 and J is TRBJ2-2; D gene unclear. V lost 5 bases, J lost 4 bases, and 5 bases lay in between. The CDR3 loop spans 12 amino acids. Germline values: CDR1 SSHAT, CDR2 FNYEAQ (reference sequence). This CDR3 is CASSPSTGELFF. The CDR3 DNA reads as TGTGCCAGCAGCCCGAGCACCGGGGAGCTGTTTTTT.